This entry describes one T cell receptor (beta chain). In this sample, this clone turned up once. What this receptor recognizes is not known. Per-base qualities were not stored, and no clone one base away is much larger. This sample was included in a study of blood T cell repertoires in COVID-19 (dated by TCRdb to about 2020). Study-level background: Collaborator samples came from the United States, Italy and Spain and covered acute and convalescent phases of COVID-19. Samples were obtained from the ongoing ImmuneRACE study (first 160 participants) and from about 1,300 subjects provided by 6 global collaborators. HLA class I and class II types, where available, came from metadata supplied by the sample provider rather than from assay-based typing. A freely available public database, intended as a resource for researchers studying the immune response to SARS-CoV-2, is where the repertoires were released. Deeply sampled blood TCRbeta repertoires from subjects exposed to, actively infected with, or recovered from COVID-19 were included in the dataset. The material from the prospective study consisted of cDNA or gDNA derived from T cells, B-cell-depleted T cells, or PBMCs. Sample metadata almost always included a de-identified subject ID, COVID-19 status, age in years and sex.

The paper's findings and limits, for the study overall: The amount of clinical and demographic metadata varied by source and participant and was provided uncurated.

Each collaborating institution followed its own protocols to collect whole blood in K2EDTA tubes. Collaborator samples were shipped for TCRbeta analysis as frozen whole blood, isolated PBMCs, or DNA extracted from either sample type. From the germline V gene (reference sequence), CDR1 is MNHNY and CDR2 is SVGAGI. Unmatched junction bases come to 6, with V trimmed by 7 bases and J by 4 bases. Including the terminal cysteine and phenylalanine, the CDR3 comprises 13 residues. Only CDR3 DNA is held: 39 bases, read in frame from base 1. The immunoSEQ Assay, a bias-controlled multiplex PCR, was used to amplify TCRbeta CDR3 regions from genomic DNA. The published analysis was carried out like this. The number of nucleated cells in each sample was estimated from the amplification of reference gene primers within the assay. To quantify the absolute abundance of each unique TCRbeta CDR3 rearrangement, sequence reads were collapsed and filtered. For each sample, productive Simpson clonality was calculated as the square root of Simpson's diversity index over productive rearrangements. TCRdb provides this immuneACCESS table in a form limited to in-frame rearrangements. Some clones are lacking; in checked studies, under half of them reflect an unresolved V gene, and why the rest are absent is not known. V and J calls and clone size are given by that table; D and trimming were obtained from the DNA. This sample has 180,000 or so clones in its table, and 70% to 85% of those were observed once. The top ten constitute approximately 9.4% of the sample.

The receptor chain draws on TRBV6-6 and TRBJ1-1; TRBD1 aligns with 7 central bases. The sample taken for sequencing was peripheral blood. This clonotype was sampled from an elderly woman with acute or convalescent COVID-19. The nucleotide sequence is TGTGCCAGCATTAGACAGGGTTCCACTGAAGCTTTCTTT. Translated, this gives CASIRQGSTEAFF.